What follows are 13 T cell receptor beta chains derived from one specimen sequenced in a study of CD8+CD57+ T cells in acquired aplastic anemia. Researchers used genomic DNA as the template to profile TCR beta VDJ and CDR3. Using its own MiXCR run on the reads, TCRdb lists one record per CDR3 protein. The sample consists of 200,000 to 250,000 distinct CDR3 sequences, approximately 60% of them appearing once. Sequenced material: sorted CD4+, CD8+, or CD8+CD57+ T cells (not recorded which) from PBMCs. The receptors stem from a human donor in good health.

This chain joins TRBV7-2 and TRBJ2-5, with unresolved D. The end of the DNA is better explained by TRBJ2-7, so the J call may be wrong. Per the germline V gene, CDR1 is SGHTA and CDR2 is FQGNSA. The CDR3 contains 14 residues. As DNA, the CDR3 is TGTGCCAGCAGTCAACCAACGGACGTATACGAGCAGTACTTC. It translates to CASSQPTDVYEQYF.

V usage is TRBV11-3 and J usage is TRBJ2-1, with 8 positions matching TRBD2. The junction had 11 bases not matched to a gene; V was cut back by 3 bases and J by 7 bases. The germline gives CDR1 SGHNT, CDR2 YENEEA. The CDR3 has 16 amino acids. CDR3 region: CASSFGPGGPGNEQFF. In DNA form, the CDR3 reads TGTGCCAGCAGCTTTGGGCCGGGGGGGCCGGGTAATGAGCAGTTCTTC.

Details on this clonotype: A read error may explain this, as a much larger clone is one base away. The CDR3 region is CASSITGSLSYEQYF. DNA for the CDR3: TGTGCCAGCAGTATTACAGGGTCGCTTTCCTACGAGCAGTACTTC. This chain connects TRBV27 to TRBJ2-7; the D gene is possibly TRBD1 (6 bases). CDR1 and CDR2 from the germline V gene are MNHEY and SMNVEV (reference sequence). The V end lost 5 bases, the J end lost 1 base, and 15 bases lay between the germline ends. This CDR3 is 15 amino acids long.

The chain couples TRBV12-3 or TRBV12-4 to TRBJ1-2; no reliable D call. The CDR3 is made up of 15 amino acids. With 1 base removed from V and 6 bases from J, the gap between germline ends came to 15 bases. The CDR3 reads CASSLVAYTWDGYTF. CDR3 DNA sequence: TGTGCCAGCAGTTTAGTAGCATACACTTGGGATGGCTACACCTTC.

This clonotype was recorded a few times. The chain joins TRBV7-8 to TRBJ2-7; perhaps D is TRBD1 or TRBD2 (5 bases each). Trimming left V 2 bases short and J 0 bases short, with 14 bases between. Germline V CDR1 and CDR2: SGHVS, FQNEAQ. The CDR3 spans 16 residues. CDR3 bases: TGTGCCAGCAGCTTATGGGGAGCTGGGGGCTCCTACGAGCAGTACTTC. This codes for CASSLWGAGGSYEQYF.

This rearrangement joins TRBV7-3 to TRBJ2-1, with TRBD2 matching over 7 bases. The CDR3 is 16 residues long. CDR1 SGHTA and CDR2 FQGTGA come from the germline V gene. J lost 5 bases, V lost 4 bases, and 11 bases had no gene match. The CDR3: CASSSNPGTINNEQFF. The DNA of the CDR3 is TGTGCCAGCAGCTCGAACCCCGGGACTATCAACAATGAGCAGTTCTTC.

A few counts support this clonotype. This chain connects TRBV19 to TRBJ1-5, with a possible D match to TRBD1 (6 bases). Germline assignment: CDR1 LNHDA and CDR2 SQIVND (reference sequence). The CDR3 sequence is 13 residues long. V dropped 8 bases and J dropped 7 bases, with 15 bases sitting between them. CDR3 nucleotide sequence: TGTGCCAGTCAGAGGGGGAGGGGCCAGCCCCAGCATTTT. This encodes CASQRGRGQPQHF.

The J gene is TRBJ2-7, the V gene TRBV12-3 or TRBV12-4; a weak D match, TRBD1 (6 bases). Trimming shortened V by 4 bases and J by 4 bases, and 14 bases separated the two germline ends. The CDR3 is made up of 14 amino acids. The CDR3 DNA reads TGTGCCAGCAGTTCCAACAGGGAAAGGTACGAGCAGTACTTC. Amino acid sequence: CASSSNRERYEQYF.

This clonotype was observed at least ten times. V is TRBV19 and J is TRBJ1-2, with no clear D. V dropped 7 bases and J dropped 4 bases, with 10 bases sitting between them. Germline V gene data show CDR1 as LNHDA and CDR2 as SQIVND (reference sequence). There are 12 residues in the CDR3. The CDR3 bases are TGTGCCAGTACAGGAACTGGCTATGGCTACACCTTC. Its translation is CASTGTGYGYTF. Based on the CDR3 plus reference TRBV19 and TRBJ1-2, the full variable domain is DGGITQSPKYLFRKEGQNVTLSCEQNLNHDAMYWYRQDPGQGLRLIYYSQIVNDFQKGDIAEGYSVSREKKESFPLTVTSAQKNPTAFYLCASTGTGYGYTFGSGTRLTVV.

This clonotype was detected ten times or more. The chain recombines TRBV4-1 with TRBJ2-7; D perhaps matches TRBD2 (8 bases). Trimming took 0 bases from V and 1 from J, leaving 19 bases between them. The CDR3 is made up of 18 amino acids. Germline V gene lookup returns CDR1 MGHRA and CDR2 YSYEKL. DNA for the CDR3: TGCGCCAGCAGCCAAGAGGGACAGCGGGGGTTTGGGTCCTACGAGCAGTACTTC. Its translation is CASSQEGQRGFGSYEQYF.

CDR3 bases: TGTGCCAGCAGCTTCGGGACTACCTACACAGATACGCAGTATTTT. This gives the protein CASSFGTTYTDTQYF. The chain has TRBV12-3 or TRBV12-4 and TRBJ2-3, with 7 bases lining up with TRBD2. This CDR3 has 15 residues. Germline trimming cut 6 bases from V and 2 bases from J; bases unmatched to any gene: 8.

The rearrangement joins TRBV5-1 to TRBJ1-1; 8 bases match TRBD1. Germline V CDR1 and CDR2: SGHRS, YFSETQ. After removal of 4 bases from V and 7 bases from J, the junction contained 3 bases not matched to a gene. CDR3 length: 12 amino acids. In DNA form, the CDR3 reads TGCGCCAGCAGCATGGACAGGGATGAAGCTTTCTTT. Protein: CASSMDRDEAFF.

This clonotype came up once. This chain connects TRBV7-9 to TRBJ2-3, with 7 bases lining up with TRBD2. The CDR3 contains 14 residues. Germline assignment: CDR1 SEHNR and CDR2 FQNEAQ (reference sequence). V lost 5 bases, J lost 4 bases, and 6 bases stayed unmatched. CDR3 DNA: TGTGCCAGCAGCCGCGTGGGGGGGGCAGATACGCAGTATTTT. Its protein is CASSRVGGADTQYF.